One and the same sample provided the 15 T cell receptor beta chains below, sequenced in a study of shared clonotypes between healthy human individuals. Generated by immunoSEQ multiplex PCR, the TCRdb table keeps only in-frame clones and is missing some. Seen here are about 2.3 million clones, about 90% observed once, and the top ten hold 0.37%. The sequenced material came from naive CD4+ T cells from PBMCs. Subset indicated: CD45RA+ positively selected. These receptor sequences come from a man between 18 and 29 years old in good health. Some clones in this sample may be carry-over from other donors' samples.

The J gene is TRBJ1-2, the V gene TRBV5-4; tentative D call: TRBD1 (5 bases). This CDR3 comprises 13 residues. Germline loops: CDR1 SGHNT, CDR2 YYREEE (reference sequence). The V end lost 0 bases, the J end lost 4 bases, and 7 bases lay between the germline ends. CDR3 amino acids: CASSLGQFYGYTF. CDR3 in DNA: TGTGCCAGCAGCTTGGGACAGTTCTATGGCTACACCTTC.

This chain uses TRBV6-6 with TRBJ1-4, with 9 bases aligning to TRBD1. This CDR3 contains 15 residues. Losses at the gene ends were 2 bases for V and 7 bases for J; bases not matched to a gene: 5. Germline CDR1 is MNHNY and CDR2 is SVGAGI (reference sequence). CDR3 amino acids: CASSYAGQGGEKLFF. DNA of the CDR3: TGTGCCAGCAGTTACGCGGGACAGGGTGGTGAAAAACTGTTTTTT.

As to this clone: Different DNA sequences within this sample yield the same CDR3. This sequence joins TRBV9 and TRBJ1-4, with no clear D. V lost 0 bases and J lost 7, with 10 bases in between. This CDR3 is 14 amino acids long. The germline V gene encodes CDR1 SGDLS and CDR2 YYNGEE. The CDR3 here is CASSVAGLGEKLFF. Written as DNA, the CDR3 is TGTGCCAGCAGCGTAGCTGGCTTAGGTGAAAAACTGTTTTTT.

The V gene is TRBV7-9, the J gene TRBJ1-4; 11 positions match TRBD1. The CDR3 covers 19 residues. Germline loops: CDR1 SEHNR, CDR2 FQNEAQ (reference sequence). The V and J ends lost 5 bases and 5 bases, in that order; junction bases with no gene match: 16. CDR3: CASSKPTGTGGRGNEKLFF. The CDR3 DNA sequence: TGTGCCAGCAGCAAACCAACCGGGACAGGGGGTAGAGGGAATGAAAAACTGTTTTTT.

Written as DNA, the CDR3 is TGTGCCAGTCAGGGCCGCGCAACCTACGAGCAGTACTTC. Protein: CASQGRATYEQYF. The chain carries TRBV19 and TRBJ2-7, with D perhaps matching TRBD1 (5 bases). The CDR3 totals 13 residues. V lost 8 bases, J lost 2 bases, and 13 bases lay in between. Germline V gene data show CDR1 as LNHDA and CDR2 as SQIVND (reference sequence).

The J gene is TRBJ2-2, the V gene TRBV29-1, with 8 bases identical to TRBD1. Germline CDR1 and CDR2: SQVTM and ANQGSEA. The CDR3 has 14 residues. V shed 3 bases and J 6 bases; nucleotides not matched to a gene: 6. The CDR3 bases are TGCAGCGTTGACTTTGGACAGGGTTCCGGGGAGCTGTTTTTT. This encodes CSVDFGQGSGELFF.

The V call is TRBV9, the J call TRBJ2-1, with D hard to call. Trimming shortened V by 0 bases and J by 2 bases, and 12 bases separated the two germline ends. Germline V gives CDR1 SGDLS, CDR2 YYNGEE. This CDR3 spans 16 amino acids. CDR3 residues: CASSVAGTPAYNEQFF. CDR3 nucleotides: TGTGCCAGCAGCGTAGCTGGAACGCCGGCCTACAATGAGCAGTTCTTC.

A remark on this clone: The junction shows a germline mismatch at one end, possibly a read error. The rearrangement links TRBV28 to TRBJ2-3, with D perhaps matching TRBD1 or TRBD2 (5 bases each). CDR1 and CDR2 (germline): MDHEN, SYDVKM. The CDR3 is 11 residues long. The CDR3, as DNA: TGTGCCAGCAGCCTACCCCCGGGGCTCACTTTT. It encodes CASSLPPGLTF.

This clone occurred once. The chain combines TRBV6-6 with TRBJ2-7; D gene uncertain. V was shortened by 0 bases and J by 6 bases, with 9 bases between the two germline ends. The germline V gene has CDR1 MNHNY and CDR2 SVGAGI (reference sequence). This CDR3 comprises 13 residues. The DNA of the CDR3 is TGTGCCAGCAGTTACTCGGGGAAGAGCGAGCAGTACTTC. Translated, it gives CASSYSGKSEQYF.

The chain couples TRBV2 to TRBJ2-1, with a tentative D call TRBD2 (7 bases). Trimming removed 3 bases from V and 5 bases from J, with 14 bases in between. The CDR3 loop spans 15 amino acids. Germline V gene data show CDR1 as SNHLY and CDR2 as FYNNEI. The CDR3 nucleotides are TGTGCCAGCAGTGATTTGGGGGAGGGGGACAATGAGCAGTTCTTC. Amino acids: CASSDLGEGDNEQFF.

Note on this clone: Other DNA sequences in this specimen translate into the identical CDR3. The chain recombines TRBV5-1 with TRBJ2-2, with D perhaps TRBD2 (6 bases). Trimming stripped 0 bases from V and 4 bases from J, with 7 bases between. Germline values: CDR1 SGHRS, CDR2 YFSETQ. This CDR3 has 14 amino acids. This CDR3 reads CASSLAGSTGELFF. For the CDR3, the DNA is TGCGCCAGCAGCTTGGCCGGGAGCACCGGGGAGCTGTTTTTT.

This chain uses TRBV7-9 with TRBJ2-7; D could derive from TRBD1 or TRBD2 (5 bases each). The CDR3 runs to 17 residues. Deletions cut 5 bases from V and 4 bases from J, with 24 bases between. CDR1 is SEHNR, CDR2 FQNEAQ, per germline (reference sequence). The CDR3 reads CASSPRVLGTSPYEQYF. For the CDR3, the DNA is TGTGCCAGCAGCCCCCGCGTTTTGGGGACGTCGCCGTACGAGCAGTACTTC.

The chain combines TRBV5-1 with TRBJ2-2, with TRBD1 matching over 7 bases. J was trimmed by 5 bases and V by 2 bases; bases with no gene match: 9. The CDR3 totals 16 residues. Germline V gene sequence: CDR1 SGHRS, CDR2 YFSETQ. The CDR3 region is CASSFTGAPSTGELFF. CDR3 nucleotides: TGCGCCAGCAGCTTCACAGGGGCCCCGAGTACCGGGGAGCTGTTTTTT.

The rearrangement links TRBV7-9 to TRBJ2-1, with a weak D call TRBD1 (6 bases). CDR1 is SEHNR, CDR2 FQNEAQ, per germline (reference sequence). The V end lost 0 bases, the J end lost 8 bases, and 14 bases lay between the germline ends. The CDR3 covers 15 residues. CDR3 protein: CASSLAGARLDEQFF. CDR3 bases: TGTGCCAGCAGCTTAGCGGGGGCCCGTCTCGATGAGCAGTTCTTC.

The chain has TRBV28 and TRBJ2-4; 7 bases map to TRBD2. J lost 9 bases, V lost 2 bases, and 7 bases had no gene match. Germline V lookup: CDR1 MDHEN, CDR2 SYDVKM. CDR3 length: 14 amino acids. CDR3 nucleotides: TGTGCCAGCAGTTTAGCAATAGCGGGCCGCATTCAGTACTTC. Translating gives CASSLAIAGRIQYF. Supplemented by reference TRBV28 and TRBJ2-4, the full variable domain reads DVKVTQSSRYLVKRTGEKVFLECVQDMDHENMFWYRQDPGLGLRLIYFSYDVKMKEKGDIPEGYSVSREKKERFSLILESASTNQTSMYLCASSLAIAGRIQYFGAGTRLSVL.